This passage covers 10 T cell receptor beta chains from one sample sequenced in a study of control samples from healthy donors and cancer patients. Clones were read by immunoSEQ multiplex PCR, and TCRdb kept only the in-frame ones, dropping some. The sample has some 130,000 clones, approximately 92% seen once; the top ten hold 2.1%. Sequenced input: blood. Receptor source: a woman aged 50 to 60 in good health.

V is TRBV30 and J is TRBJ2-7; D possibly corresponds to TRBD2 (6 bases). Germline V CDR1 and CDR2: GTSNPN, SVGIG (reference sequence). The CDR3 length is 14 residues. Trimming took 8 bases from V and 3 from J, leaving 20 bases between them. CDR3 DNA sequence: TGTGCCCTTTGGGCCCCGGGAGTGGGCTACGAGCAGTACTTC. This sequence encodes CALWAPGVGYEQYF.

A note on this clone: The same CDR3 is also encoded by other DNA sequences in this sample. The chain couples TRBV6-5 to TRBJ1-5; D is unresolved. With 6 bases removed from V and 0 bases from J, the gap between germline ends came to 9 bases. Germline CDR1 is MNHEY and CDR2 is SVGAGI. This CDR3 region has 14 residues. The DNA of the CDR3 is TGTGCCAGCAGGGACGGTTATAGCAATCAGCCCCAGCATTTT. It encodes CASRDGYSNQPQHF.

This sequence joins TRBV14 and TRBJ2-7; no reliable D call. Trimming left V 2 bases short and J 3 bases short, with 11 bases between. The germline V gene encodes CDR1 SGHDN and CDR2 FVKESK. The CDR3 runs 14 residues. The CDR3 is CASSQNGDFYEQYF. The CDR3 DNA reads TGTGCCAGCAGCCAAAATGGCGATTTCTACGAGCAGTACTTC.

The chain employs TRBV7-9 and TRBJ1-2; the match to TRBD1 covers 9 bases. CDR1 is SEHNR and CDR2 is FQNEAQ in the germline V gene (reference sequence). CDR3 length: 15 residues. V lost 6 bases, J lost 7 bases, and 12 bases stayed unmatched. CDR3 sequence: CASSFTGGALSGYTF. The DNA for the CDR3 is TGTGCCAGCAGTTTTACAGGGGGCGCTTTAAGTGGCTACACCTTC.

The chain recombines TRBV27 with TRBJ2-1; 8 nucleotides match TRBD1. Trimming cost V 5 bases and J 3 bases; bases outside gene matches: 6. Germline CDR1 and CDR2: MNHEY and SMNVEV (reference sequence). CDR3 length equals 15 residues. The CDR3 DNA is TGTGCCAGCAGTCCTCGGACAGGGTTCTACAATGAGCAGTTCTTC. Amino acid sequence: CASSPRTGFYNEQFF.

The genes are TRBV25-1 and TRBJ2-2; a possible D gene is TRBD2 (6 bases). Trimming took 6 bases from V and 4 from J, leaving 12 bases between them. Per germline, CDR1 MGHDK and CDR2 SYGVNS. The CDR3 runs to 14 residues. The CDR3 here is CASSRLGSTGELFF. The CDR3 DNA is TGTGCCAGCAGCCGACTAGGGTCCACCGGGGAGCTGTTTTTT.

The chain carries TRBV27 and TRBJ1-6; D is uncertain. Looked up from germline, CDR1 is MNHEY and CDR2 is SMNVEV (reference sequence). V dropped 6 bases and J dropped 10 bases, with 16 bases sitting between them. The CDR3 covers 14 residues. The CDR3 DNA sequence: TGTGCCAGCAGGGTGGGGAACGCCCACTCACCCCTCCACTTT. This encodes CASRVGNAHSPLHF.

The gene calls are TRBV7-9 and TRBJ2-3; unclear D gene. The CDR3 contains 12 residues. V was trimmed by 3 bases and J by 0 bases, leaving 1 base between them. Per the germline V gene, CDR1 is SEHNR and CDR2 is FQNEAQ (reference sequence). The CDR3 region has the DNA TGTGCCAGCAGCTTCAGCACAGATACGCAGTATTTT. Protein: CASSFSTDTQYF.

This chain connects TRBV25-1 to TRBJ1-6; no definite D call. Germline CDR1 and CDR2: MGHDK and SYGVNS. Trimming shortened V by 1 base and J by 10 bases, and 14 bases separated the two germline ends. This CDR3 is built from 15 residues. The DNA of the CDR3 is TGTGCCAGCAGTGAATTTGCCGGCGCGGGGTCACCCCTCCACTTT. Translating it yields CASSEFAGAGSPLHF.

The chain links TRBV10-1 to TRBJ2-1; the D call may be TRBD1 or TRBD2 (5 bases each). CDR3 length: 15 amino acids. Trimming removed 5 bases from V and 3 bases from J, with 14 bases in between. Germline CDR1 WNHNN, CDR2 SYGVQD (reference sequence). CDR3 loop: CASSRLGTDYNEQFF. CDR3 sequence (DNA): TGCGCCAGCAGTCGCCTCGGGACGGACTACAATGAGCAGTTCTTC.